Many counts were recorded for the clone carrying this TCR beta chain. No antigen is known for it. TCRdb ran MiXCR on the 5' RACE reads and lists one entry per CDR3 protein. The data hold about 64,000 distinct CDR3 sequences, with 6.2% observed a single time. Unmatched junction bases numbered 1, after V lost 0 bases and J lost 4 bases. The germline V gene encodes CDR1 MGHRA and CDR2 YSYEKL. CDR3 length: 16 residues. This record comes from a study of CD8 T cells in ankylosing spondylitis. General study points: Matched synovial fluid from ankylosing spondylitis patients was reported to be enriched for disease-linked clones.

The origin of this receptor is a male donor with ankylosing spondylitis. Source material: synovial fluid, either unsorted or a sorted T cell fraction (not recorded which). The chain is built from TRBV4-1 and TRBJ2-5; 14 nucleotides match TRBD2. CDR3 loop: CASSQEGLAGVETQYF. CDR3 bases: TGCGCCAGCAGCCAAGAGGGACTAGCGGGAGTAGAGACCCAGTACTTC.